The T cell receptor beta chain described here comes from a study of PD-1 blockade in classical Hodgkin lymphoma. Brentuximab vedotin exposure varied, and every patient relapsed after autologous stem cell transplantation. The CDR3 spans 14 residues. CDR1 and CDR2 from the germline V gene are LNHDA and SQIVND (reference sequence). The ends were cut back, 3 bases at V and 2 bases at J, with 11 bases in the middle. Some clones are missing from TCRdb's copy, which holds only in-frame ones; the method was immunoSEQ multiplex PCR. The sample consists of 25,000 to 30,000 clones, 71% of them appearing once. V and J are TRBV19 and TRBJ2-7, with D maybe TRBD1 (6 bases). This TCR was sampled from a human donor with classical Hodgkin lymphoma. The sequencing here drew on peripheral blood mononuclear cells (PBMCs), taken before the second cycle of nivolumab. The CDR3 DNA reads as TGTGCCAGTAGTATGGCCCGGACAGCCTACGAGCAGTACTTC. Translation gives CASSMARTAYEQYF.